This T cell receptor (beta chain) was profiled in a study of identical twins. Study results and caveats: Reduced insertions were recorded for abundant cord blood beta clonotypes, with no such pattern in memory repertoires.

CDR1 SEHNR and CDR2 FQNEAQ come from the germline V gene (reference sequence). With 1 base removed from V and 5 bases from J, the gap between germline ends came to 11 bases. The CDR3 runs 15 residues. With regard to this clonotype: Antigen unknown.

The cDNA had a unique molecular identifier and a template-switch universal primer site. From the 5' RACE reads, TCRdb called clonotypes with MiXCR, one entry per CDR3 protein. The data hold 1.5 million to 2 million distinct CDR3 sequences, with about 30% observed a single time. Each donor (without exception) was a healthy Caucasian. This sequence joins TRBV7-9 and TRBJ1-4, with a tentative D call TRBD1 (6 bases). The sequencing input was cord blood. The TCR comes from a newborn girl in good health. The CDR3 nucleotides are TGTGCCAGCAGCTTAGGGGCAGGGGCAAATGAAAAACTGTTTTTT. It specifies CASSLGAGANEKLFF.